The 9 T cell receptor beta chains below all came from one sample that was sequenced in a study of T cells in Graves' hyperthyroidism and ophthalmopathy (dated by TCRdb to the late 2010s). Library construction relied on multiplex PCR. For sequencing, an Illumina HiSeq 2000 was employed. Amplification of TCR beta CDR3 regions was carried out from RNA transcripts. For the first round of RT-PCR on the TCR CDR3, the HTBI primer set was used together with the Qiagen OneStep RT-PCR kit. TCRdb reworked the public reads: Q25 trimming with fastp, MiXCR clone assembly, productive beta chains retained. All rows with the same CDR3 protein become a single entry with the most common DNA and genes. In this sample the table shows about 160,000 distinct CDR3 sequences, roughly 9.4% of which occur a single time. The top ten clones comprise around 20% of the sample. The sample taken for sequencing was blood. The receptors stem from a woman between 18 and 29 years old with Graves' hyperthyroidism that later progressed to Graves' ophthalmopathy.

CDR3 loop: CASSESGTSRFPHQETQYF. CDR3 DNA: TGCGCCAGCAGTGAGTCGGGGACTAGCAGATTCCCTCACCAAGAGACCCAGTACTTC. V and J are TRBV10-2 and TRBJ2-5, with TRBD2 matching 9 bases. The CDR3 has 19 amino acids. The germline CDR1 and CDR2 sequences are WSHSY and SAAADI. After removal of 0 bases from V and 0 bases from J, the junction contained 11 bases not matched to a gene.

Ten or more counts support this clonotype. The chain links TRBV10-3 to TRBJ1-6; no definite D call. Germline CDR1 reads ENHRY; CDR2 reads SYGVKD. V gave up 6 bases and J gave up 7 bases, with 10 bases separating them. The CDR3 runs 13 residues. In DNA form, the CDR3 reads TGTGCCATCAGGTCTTCGGAAAATTCACCCCTCCACTTT. Translation: CAIRSSENSPLHF.

This clonotype was counted ten times or more. The chain carries TRBV30 and TRBJ2-7, with D tentatively TRBD1 (6 bases). The CDR3 length is 12 residues. CDR1 and CDR2 (germline): GTSNPN, SVGIG (reference sequence). V lost 3 bases and J lost 11, with 17 bases in between. CDR3 protein: CAWRGLDRKKYF. DNA of the CDR3: TGTGCCTGGAGGGGCCTGGACAGAAAGAAGTACTTC. Full variable domain (rest looked up from reference TRBV30 and TRBJ2-7): SQTIHQWPATLVQPVGSPLSLECTVEGTSNPNLYWYRQAAGRGLQLLFYSVGIGQISSEVPQNLSASRPQDRQFILSSKKLLLSDSGFYLCAWRGLDRKKYFGPGTRLTVT.

This clonotype was picked up many times. This chain connects TRBV20-1 to TRBJ2-1; 11 bases agree with TRBD2. CDR3 size: 16 residues. The germline gives CDR1 DFQATT, CDR2 SNEGSKA (reference sequence). Trimming removed 0 bases from V and 4 bases from J; junction bases left unmatched: 5. CDR3 coding DNA: TGCAGTGCTAGAGACACCGGGACTAGCGGTTACAATGAGCAGTTCTTC. Its translation is CSARDTGTSGYNEQFF.

The chain carries TRBV19 and TRBJ2-3, with 12 bases fitting TRBD1. CDR1 and CDR2 from the germline V gene are LNHDA and SQIVND (reference sequence). The CDR3 has 15 residues. V shed 5 bases and J 6 bases; nucleotides not matched to a gene: 6. CDR3 nucleotides: TGTGCCAGTAGTCCCGGGACAGGGGGCAAGGATACGCAGTATTTT. This codes for CASSPGTGGKDTQYF.

The chain carries TRBV3-1 and TRBJ2-5, with 12 positions matching TRBD2. The CDR3 contains 15 residues. Germline trimming cut 0 bases from V and 7 bases from J; bases unmatched to any gene: 3. Germline-derived CDR1 and CDR2 are LGHDT and YNNKEL (reference sequence). CDR3: CASSQELAGGRTQYF. In DNA, the CDR3 is TGTGCCAGCAGCCAAGAACTAGCGGGGGGCCGGACCCAGTACTTC.

The sample holds many counts of this clonotype. This chain joins TRBV20-1 and TRBJ1-1; TRBD1 matches 9 bases. The CDR3 has 15 residues. Germline CDR1 DFQATT, CDR2 SNEGSKA (reference sequence). V gave up 4 bases and J gave up 0 bases; unmatched junction bases: 6. The CDR3 DNA is TGCAGTGCTAACAGAAACAGGGGGCTGAACACTGAAGCTTTCTTT. Residues: CSANRNRGLNTEAFF.

The chain links TRBV3-1 to TRBJ1-6; D uncertain. Germline-derived CDR1 and CDR2 are LGHDT and YNNKEL (reference sequence). Trimming removed 4 bases from V and 2 bases from J, with 3 bases in between. The CDR3 extends over 13 amino acids. The CDR3 bases are TGTGCCAGCAGCCGAACCTATAATTCACCCCTCCACTTT. Encoded protein: CASSRTYNSPLHF.

This clonotype was counted many times. The chain links TRBV20-1 to TRBJ2-2, with no clear D. V shed 1 base and J shed 4 bases, with 10 bases lying between them. The CDR3 has 14 amino acids. Germline loops: CDR1 DFQATT, CDR2 SNEGSKA (reference sequence). CDR3: CSARVGGTTGELFF. CDR3 nucleotide sequence: TGCAGTGCTAGAGTTGGCGGAACCACCGGGGAGCTGTTTTTT.